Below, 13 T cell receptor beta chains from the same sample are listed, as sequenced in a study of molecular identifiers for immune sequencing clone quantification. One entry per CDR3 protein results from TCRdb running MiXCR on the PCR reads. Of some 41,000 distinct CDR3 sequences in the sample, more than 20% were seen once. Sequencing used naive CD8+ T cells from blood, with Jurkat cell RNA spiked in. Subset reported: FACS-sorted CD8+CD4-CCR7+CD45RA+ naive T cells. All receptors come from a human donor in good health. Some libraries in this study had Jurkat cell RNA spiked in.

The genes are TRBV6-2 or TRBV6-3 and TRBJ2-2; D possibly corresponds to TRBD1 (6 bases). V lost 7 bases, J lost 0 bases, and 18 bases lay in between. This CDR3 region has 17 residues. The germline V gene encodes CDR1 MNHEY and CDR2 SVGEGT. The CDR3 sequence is CASTHGQPFANTGELFF. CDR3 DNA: TGTGCCAGCACCCATGGACAGCCCTTCGCGAACACCGGGGAGCTGTTTTTT.

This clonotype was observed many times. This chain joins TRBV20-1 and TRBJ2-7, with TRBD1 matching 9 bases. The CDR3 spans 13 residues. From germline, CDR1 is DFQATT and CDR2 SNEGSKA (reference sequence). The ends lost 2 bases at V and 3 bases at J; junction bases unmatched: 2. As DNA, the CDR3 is TGCAGTGCTAGATGGGACAGGGACTACGAGCAGTACTTC. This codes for CSARWDRDYEQYF.

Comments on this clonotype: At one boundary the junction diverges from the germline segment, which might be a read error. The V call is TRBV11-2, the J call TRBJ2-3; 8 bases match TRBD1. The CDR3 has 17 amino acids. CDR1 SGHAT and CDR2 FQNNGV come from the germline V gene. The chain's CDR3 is CARSLDQSGGNTDTQYF. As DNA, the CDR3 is TGTGCCCGCAGCTTAGATCAATCAGGGGGCAACACAGATACGCAGTATTTT. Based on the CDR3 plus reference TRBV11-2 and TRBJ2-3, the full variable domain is EAGVAQSPRYKIIEKRQSVAFWCNPISGHATLYWYQQILGQGPKLLIQFQNNGVVDDSQLPKDRFSAERLKGVDSTLKIQPAKLEDSAVYLCARSLDQSGGNTDTQYFGPGTRLTVL.

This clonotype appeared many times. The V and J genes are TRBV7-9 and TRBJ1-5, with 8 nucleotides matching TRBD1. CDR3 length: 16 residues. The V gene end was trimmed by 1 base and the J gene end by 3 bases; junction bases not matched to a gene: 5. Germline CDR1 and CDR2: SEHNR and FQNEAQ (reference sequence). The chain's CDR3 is CASSLVAGGYNQPQHF. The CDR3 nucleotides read TGTGCCAGCAGCTTAGTAGCAGGGGGCTACAATCAGCCCCAGCATTTT. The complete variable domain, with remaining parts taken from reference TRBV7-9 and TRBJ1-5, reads DTGVSQNPRHKITKRGQNVTFRCDPISEHNRLYWYRQTLGQGPEFLTYFQNEAQLEKSRLLSDRFSAERPKGSFSTLEIQRTEQGDSAMYLCASSLVAGGYNQPQHFGDGTRLSIL.

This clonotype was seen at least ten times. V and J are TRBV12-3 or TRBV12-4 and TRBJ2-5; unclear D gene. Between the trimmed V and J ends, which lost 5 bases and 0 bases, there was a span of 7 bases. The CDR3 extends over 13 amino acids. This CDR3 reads CASSRSYQETQYF. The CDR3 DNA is TGTGCCAGCAGTCGATCTTACCAAGAGACCCAGTACTTC.

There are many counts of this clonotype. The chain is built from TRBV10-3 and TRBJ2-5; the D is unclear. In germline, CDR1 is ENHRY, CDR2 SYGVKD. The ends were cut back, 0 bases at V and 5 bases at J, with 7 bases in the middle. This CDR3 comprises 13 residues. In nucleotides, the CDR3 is TGTGCCATCAGTGAGTCGATGGTGGAGACCCAGTACTTC. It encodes CAISESMVETQYF.

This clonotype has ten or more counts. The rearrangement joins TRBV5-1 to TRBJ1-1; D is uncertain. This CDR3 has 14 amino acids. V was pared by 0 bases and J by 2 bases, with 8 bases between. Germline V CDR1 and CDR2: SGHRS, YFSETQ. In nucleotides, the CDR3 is TGCGCCAGCAGCTTGGTTGGGGTAAACACTGAAGCTTTCTTT. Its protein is CASSLVGVNTEAFF.

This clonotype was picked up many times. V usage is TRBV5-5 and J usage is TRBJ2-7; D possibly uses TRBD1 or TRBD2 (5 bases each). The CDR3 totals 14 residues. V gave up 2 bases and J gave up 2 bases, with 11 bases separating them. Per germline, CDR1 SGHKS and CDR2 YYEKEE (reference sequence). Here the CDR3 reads CASSFPGPPYEQYF. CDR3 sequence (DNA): TGTGCCAGCAGCTTCCCGGGACCGCCCTACGAGCAGTACTTC.

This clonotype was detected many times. DNA of the CDR3: TGTGCCAGCAGCTTAGAGCTGGTGGCGGAGGGCACAGATACGCAGTATTTT. Translation gives CASSLELVAEGTDTQYF. The chain has TRBV7-9 and TRBJ2-3; the D gene is possibly TRBD2 (5 bases). The CDR3 totals 17 residues. V was pared by 1 base and J by 1 base, with 15 bases between. CDR1 and CDR2 (germline): SEHNR, FQNEAQ (reference sequence).

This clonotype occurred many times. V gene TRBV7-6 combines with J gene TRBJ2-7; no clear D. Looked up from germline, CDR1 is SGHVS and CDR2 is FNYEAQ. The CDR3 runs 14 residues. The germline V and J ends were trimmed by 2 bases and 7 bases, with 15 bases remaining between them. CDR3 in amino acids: CASSLSAGTREQYF. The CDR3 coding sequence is TGTGCCAGCAGCTTATCGGCAGGAACGAGGGAGCAGTACTTC.

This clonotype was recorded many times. CDR3 in DNA: TGTGCCAGCAGCTTAGTAGCGGCCACAGATACGCAGTATTTT. Translated: CASSLVAATDTQYF. The J gene is TRBJ2-3, the V gene TRBV11-2, with TRBD2 as a possible D gene (6 bases). Trimming pared 1 base from V and 2 bases from J, leaving 7 bases between. Germline assignment: CDR1 SGHAT and CDR2 FQNNGV. The CDR3 contains 14 residues.

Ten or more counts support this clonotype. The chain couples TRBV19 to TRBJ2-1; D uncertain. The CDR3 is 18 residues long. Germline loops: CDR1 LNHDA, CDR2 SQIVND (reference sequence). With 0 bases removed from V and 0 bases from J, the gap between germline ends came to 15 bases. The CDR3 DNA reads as TGTGCCAGTAGTATAGATGCCGGGCCGAGGAGCTCCTACAATGAGCAGTTCTTC. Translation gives CASSIDAGPRSSYNEQFF.

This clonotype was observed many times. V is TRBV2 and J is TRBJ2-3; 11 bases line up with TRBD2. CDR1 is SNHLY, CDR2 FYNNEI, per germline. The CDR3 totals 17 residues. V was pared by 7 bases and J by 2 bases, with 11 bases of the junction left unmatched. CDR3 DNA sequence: TGTGCCAGCAAGCTAGCGGGGGGCCTGGACATCACAGATACGCAGTATTTT. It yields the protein CASKLAGGLDITDTQYF.